The sequence of this T cell receptor beta chain was determined in a study of cytomegalovirus exposure and HLA in healthy donors. Of note for this clone: The antigen is undetermined.

Whole-study findings and limits: Cytomegalovirus association was listed for 164 TCR beta chains.

Both 60 Vbeta primers and 13 Jbeta primers went into the PCR. TCRdb's table, derived via immunoSEQ multiplex PCR, lists solely in-frame clones and lacks some. The profile shows some 130,000 clones, roughly four fifths of them singletons. Each of the donors was a healthy bone marrow donor. The CDR3 consists of 17 residues. V was trimmed by 0 bases and J by 2 bases, leaving 16 bases between them. Germline CDR1 reads WSHSY; CDR2 reads SAAADI. The V gene is TRBV10-2, the J gene TRBJ1-1, with D possibly matching TRBD1 (6 bases). The TCR originated in a man younger than 40 in good health and CMV-seronegative. Sequencing was done on a sample of PBMCs. The CDR3 protein is CASSESEVGGRNTEAFF. In DNA form, the CDR3 reads TGCGCCAGCAGTGAGTCCGAGGTCGGGGGGCGAAACACTGAAGCTTTCTTT.